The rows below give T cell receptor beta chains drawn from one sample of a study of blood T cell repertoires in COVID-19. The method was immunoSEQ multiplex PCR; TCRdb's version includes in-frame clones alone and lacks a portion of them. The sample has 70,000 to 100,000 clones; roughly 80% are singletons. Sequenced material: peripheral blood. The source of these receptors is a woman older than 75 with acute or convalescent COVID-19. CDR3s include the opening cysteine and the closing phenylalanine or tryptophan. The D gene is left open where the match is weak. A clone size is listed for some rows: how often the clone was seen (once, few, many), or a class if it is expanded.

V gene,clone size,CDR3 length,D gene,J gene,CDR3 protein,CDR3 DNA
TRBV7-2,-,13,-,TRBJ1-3,CASSSTRGNTIYF,TGTGCCAGCAGCTCTACGAGGGGAAACACCATATATTTT
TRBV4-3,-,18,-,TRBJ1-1,CASSRGSAGSKSNTEAFF,TGCGCCAGCAGCCGAGGATCAGCAGGGTCAAAGAGTAACACTGAAGCTTTCTTT
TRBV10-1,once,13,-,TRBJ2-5,CASTESRGGTQYF,TGCGCCAGCACGGAGAGTAGAGGGGGGACCCAGTACTTC
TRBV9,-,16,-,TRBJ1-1,CASSVGGGAGNTEAFF,TGTGCCAGCAGCGTAGGAGGGGGGGCCGGAAACACTGAAGCTTTCTTT
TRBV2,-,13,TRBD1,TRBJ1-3,CASVPGGGNTIYF,TGTGCCAGCGTGCCAGGGGGTGGAAACACCATATATTTT
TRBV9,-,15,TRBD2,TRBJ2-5,CASSVVASGQETQYF,TGTGCCAGCAGCGTAGTGGCTAGCGGGCAAGAGACCCAGTACTTC
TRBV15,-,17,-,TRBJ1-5,CATSASGQTYSNQPQHF,TGTGCCACCAGCGCCTCAGGACAAACTTATAGCAATCAGCCCCAGCATTTT
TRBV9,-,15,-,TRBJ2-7,CASSVGQEVPYEQYF,TGTGCCAGCAGCGTAGGTCAAGAGGTTCCCTACGAGCAGTACTTC
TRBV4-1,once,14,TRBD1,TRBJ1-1,CASLGTGLNTEAFF,TGCGCCAGCCTTGGGACAGGCCTCAACACTGAAGCTTTCTTT
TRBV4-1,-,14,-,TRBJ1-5,CASSQTGYSGAQHF,TGCGCCAGCAGCCAGACGGGTTACAGCGGGGCCCAGCATTTT
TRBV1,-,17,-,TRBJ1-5,CTSSSSRDSYSNQPQHF,TGCACCAGCAGCTCGTCCCGGGACAGTTATAGCAATCAGCCCCAGCATTTT
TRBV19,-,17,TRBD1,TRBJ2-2,CASSTNTGGQLTGELFF,TGTGCCAGTAGTACCAATACAGGGGGCCAATTGACTGGGGAGCTGTTTTTT
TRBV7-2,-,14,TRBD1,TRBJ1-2,CASTRDRGSSGYTF,TGTGCCAGTACCAGGGACAGGGGTTCTAGTGGCTACACCTTC
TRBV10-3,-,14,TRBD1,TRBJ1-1,CAIRRDRGDTEAFF,TGTGCCATCAGAAGGGACAGGGGGGACACTGAAGCTTTCTTT